These 4 T cell receptor beta chains were sequenced from one sample in a study of T cells expressing NK-cell markers. TCRdb reanalyzed the 5' RACE reads and collapses them to one entry per CDR3 protein, without DNA. Its table records 150,000 or so distinct CDR3 sequences. Sequenced input: blood T cells: a sorted CD56 or NKG2C T cell subset, CD4+ or CD8+ T cells, or bulk PBMC T cells (not recorded which). All receptors come from a woman aged 18 to 69 in good health.

The chain recombines TRBV7-4 with TRBJ2-1; TCRdb's assignment of TRBD1 cannot be checked, as there is no DNA. Germline V lookup: CDR1 SGHVT, CDR2 SQSDAQ. This CDR3 contains 16 residues. CDR3 amino acids: CATSWDRWKIYNEQFF.

The CDR3 is CASSAIGNTEAFF. The J gene is TRBJ1-1, the V gene TRBV25-1. This CDR3 contains 13 residues. From germline, CDR1 is MGHDK and CDR2 SYGVNS.

The CDR3 reads CASSPSTTGTEAFF. The chain couples TRBV19 to TRBJ1-1; without DNA, the TCRdb call of TRBD1 cannot be checked. The CDR3 has 14 residues. CDR1 is LNHDA, CDR2 SQIVND, per germline (reference sequence).

The rearrangement joins TRBV20-1 to TRBJ2-7; TCRdb's assignment of TRBD2 cannot be checked, as there is no DNA. The CDR3 consists of 14 residues. Germline loops: CDR1 DFQATT, CDR2 SNEGSKA (reference sequence). The CDR3 loop reads CSANPGTSSYEQYF.